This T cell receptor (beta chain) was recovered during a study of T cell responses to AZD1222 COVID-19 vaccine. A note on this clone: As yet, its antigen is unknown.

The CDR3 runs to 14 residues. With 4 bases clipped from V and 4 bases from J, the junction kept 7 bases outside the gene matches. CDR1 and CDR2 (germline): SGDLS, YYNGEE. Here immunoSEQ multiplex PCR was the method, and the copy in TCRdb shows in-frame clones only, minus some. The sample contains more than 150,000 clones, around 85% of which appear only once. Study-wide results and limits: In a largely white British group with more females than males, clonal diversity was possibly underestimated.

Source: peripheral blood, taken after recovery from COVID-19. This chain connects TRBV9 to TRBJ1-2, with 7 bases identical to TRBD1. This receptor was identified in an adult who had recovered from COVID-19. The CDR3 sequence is CASSFNSGGYGYTF. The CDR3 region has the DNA TGTGCCAGCAGCTTTAACTCAGGGGGCTATGGCTACACCTTC.